These 18 T cell receptor beta chains share one sample of origin, sequenced in a study of breast tumors, draining lymph nodes, adjacent tissues. TCRdb re-analysed the multiplex PCR reads in MiXCR, keeping a single row per CDR3 protein. The profile shows approximately 28,000 distinct CDR3 sequences, over 55% of them singletons. Sequenced material: breast tumor tissue. These receptors were obtained from a female donor with breast cancer. Some clones in this sample may be carry-over from other donors' samples.

This clonotype was picked up many times. With a much larger clone just one base away, this may be a read error. The V gene is TRBV6-4, the J gene TRBJ2-1, with TRBD2 identical over 8 bases. CDR3 size: 15 residues. From germline, CDR1 is MRHNA and CDR2 SNTAGT. The V and J ends lost 5 bases and 3 bases, in that order; junction bases with no gene match: 6. The CDR3 spells CASSLAAGDYNEQFF. For the CDR3, the DNA is TGTGCCAGCAGTCTTGCAGCGGGAGACTACAATGAGCAGTTCTTC.

The genes are TRBV19 and TRBJ1-5; D possibly corresponds to TRBD1 (6 bases). CDR1 is LNHDA and CDR2 is SQIVND in the germline V gene (reference sequence). V was clipped by 9 bases and J by 1 base, with 16 bases between them. The CDR3 runs 15 residues. CDR3 residues: CASTAQGLSNQPQHF. The CDR3 nucleotides read TGTGCCAGCACCGCCCAGGGGTTGAGCAATCAGCCCCAGCATTTT.

This rearrangement joins TRBV6-6 to TRBJ2-5, with TRBD1 matching over 7 bases. Germline loops: CDR1 MNHNY, CDR2 SVGAGI (reference sequence). The CDR3 loop spans 15 amino acids. J gave up 6 bases and V 6 bases, and 13 bases lay outside the gene matches. The CDR3 spells CASRLRDSRMQTQYF. CDR3 DNA sequence: TGTGCCAGCAGATTAAGGGACAGTCGAATGCAGACCCAGTACTTC.

In this sample, this clonotype is medium-sized. The chain couples TRBV5-1 to TRBJ2-1; D tentatively fits TRBD1 or TRBD2 (5 bases each). The germline V gene encodes CDR1 SGHRS and CDR2 YFSETQ. V shed 4 bases and J shed 1 base, with 18 bases lying between them. The CDR3 is 17 residues long. CDR3 region: CASSRYSGTGSYNEQFF. DNA of the CDR3: TGCGCCAGCAGCCGCTACTCCGGGACGGGATCCTACAATGAGCAGTTCTTC. Variable domain in full (rest from reference TRBV5-1 and TRBJ2-1): KAGVTQTPRYLIKTRGQQVTLSCSPISGHRSVSWYQQTPGQGLQFLFEYFSETQRNKGNFPGRFSGRQFSNSRSEMNVSTLELGDSALYLCASSRYSGTGSYNEQFFGPGTRLTVL.

This clonotype has ten or more counts. The V gene is TRBV12-5, the J gene TRBJ2-1, with 9 bases fitting TRBD2. V was pared by 5 bases and J by 8 bases, with 10 bases of the junction left unmatched. Germline loops: CDR1 LGHNT, CDR2 FRNRAP. This CDR3 contains 15 residues. The CDR3 loop is CASGRTSGLRHEQFF. The CDR3 DNA sequence: TGTGCTAGTGGTCGCACTAGCGGGTTGAGGCATGAGCAGTTCTTC.

This chain uses TRBV6-5 with TRBJ2-7; D is unresolved. The germline V gene encodes CDR1 MNHEY and CDR2 SVGAGI. The V end lost 1 base, the J end lost 3 bases, and 13 bases lay between the germline ends. The CDR3 consists of 15 residues. The CDR3 nucleotides read TGTGCCAGCAGTTACTTACGAGACTCCTACTACGAGCAGTACTTC. Amino acid sequence: CASSYLRDSYYEQYF.

This clonotype was counted ten times or more. The chain employs TRBV7-6 and TRBJ2-7, with 11 bases matching TRBD1. CDR3 size: 17 residues. Germline V gene data show CDR1 as SGHVS and CDR2 as FNYEAQ. Unmatched junction bases numbered 8, after V lost 4 bases and J lost 0 bases. CDR3 DNA: TGTGCCAGCAGCTGGGGGACCGGGACAGGGGGCTCCTACGAGCAGTACTTC. It yields the protein CASSWGTGTGGSYEQYF.

Remarks on this clonotype: The CDR3 does not close with the conserved phenylalanine or tryptophan, likely indicating a read error. V gene TRBV7-9 combines with J gene TRBJ2-2; D is ambiguous. V dropped 2 bases and J dropped 4 bases, with 2 bases sitting between them. This CDR3 comprises 12 residues. CDR1 is SEHNR and CDR2 is FQNEAQ in the germline V gene (reference sequence). The CDR3 region has the DNA TGTGCCAGCAGCTTACCCACCGGGGAGCTGTTTTGT. It encodes CASSLPTGELFC.

This clonotype was seen at least ten times. The DNA for the CDR3 is TGCGCCAGCAGCCAAGATAATGAAGGCGTACGCTCCTACAATGAGCAGTTCTTC. Amino acid sequence: CASSQDNEGVRSYNEQFF. The chain joins TRBV4-1 to TRBJ2-1; D remains unclear. Germline assignment: CDR1 MGHRA and CDR2 YSYEKL. V lost 0 bases and J lost 0, with 15 bases in between. The length of the CDR3 is 18 residues.

The rearrangement links TRBV20-1 to TRBJ2-5; TRBD2 is a possible D gene (5 bases). Germline-derived CDR1 and CDR2 are DFQATT and SNEGSKA (reference sequence). Trimming stripped 5 bases from V and 0 bases from J, with 13 bases between. This CDR3 has 14 residues. The CDR3: CSAPEALYQETQYF. The CDR3 DNA is TGCAGTGCTCCGGAGGCCTTGTACCAAGAGACCCAGTACTTC.

The chain employs TRBV7-9 and TRBJ2-7, with D hard to call. The CDR3 has 15 residues. The V end lost 3 bases, the J end lost 0 bases, and 12 bases lay between the germline ends. Germline CDR1 reads SEHNR; CDR2 reads FQNEAQ (reference sequence). As DNA, the CDR3 is TGTGCCAGCAGCTTGGGTCCGGGCCCCTCCTACGAGCAGTACTTC. The encoded protein is CASSLGPGPSYEQYF. Drawing the rest from reference TRBV7-9 and TRBJ2-7, the complete variable domain is DTGVSQNPRHKITKRGQNVTFRCDPISEHNRLYWYRQTLGQGPEFLTYFQNEAQLEKSRLLSDRFSAERPKGSFSTLEIQRTEQGDSAMYLCASSLGPGPSYEQYFGPGTRLTVT.

This clonotype has at least ten counts. The chain combines TRBV6-6 with TRBJ2-1; TRBD1 might be the D (5 bases). This CDR3 is 13 amino acids long. Trimming left V 2 bases short and J 12 bases short, with 14 bases between. CDR1 is MNHNY and CDR2 is SVGAGI in the germline V gene (reference sequence). DNA for the CDR3: TGTGCCAGCAGTTACGGGGCAGCCATGCGGCAGTTCTTC. Amino acids: CASSYGAAMRQFF.

The table lists this clonotype with many counts. CDR3 bases: TGTGCCAGCAGTTACGCCGCCGGGACAGGGGATTCACCCCTCCACTTT. This gives the protein CASSYAAGTGDSPLHF. The chain combines TRBV6-5 with TRBJ1-6; 10 bases map to TRBD1. Germline V gene sequence: CDR1 MNHEY, CDR2 SVGAGI. This CDR3 spans 16 amino acids. Trimming cost V 2 bases and J 8 bases; bases outside gene matches: 6.

This clonotype came up many times. The chain is built from TRBV4-3 and TRBJ2-7; the D call may be TRBD1 or TRBD2 (6 bases each). V lost 0 bases and J 5 bases, leaving 14 bases between the germline ends. The CDR3 totals 15 residues. In germline, CDR1 is LGHNA, CDR2 YSLEER. DNA of the CDR3: TGCGCCAGCAGCCAAGAACCCAGGGGAGGCCACGAGCAGTACTTC. Translation gives CASSQEPRGGHEQYF.

Of note for this clonotype: A read error may produce the germline difference seen at one junction end. The CDR3 nucleotides read TGTGCCAGCAGCTTGACGGATCTAACCTCCGAGCATTTTTTC. Amino acids: CASSLTDLTSEHFF. The V call is TRBV7-8, the J call TRBJ2-7; D is unclear. Germline V lookup: CDR1 SGHVS, CDR2 FQNEAQ. There are 14 residues in the CDR3. The full variable domain, its missing parts supplied by reference TRBV7-8 and TRBJ2-7, is GAGVSQSPRYKVAKRGQDVALRCDPISGHVSLFWYQQALGQGPEFLTYFQNEAQLDKSGLPSDRFFAERPEGSVSTLKIQRTQQEDSAVYLCASSLTDLTSEHFFGPGTRLTVT.

As concerns this clonotype: The junction departs from germline at one end; a sequencing error may be responsible. CDR3 DNA: TGCAGCGTTGAAGGGAACGCCGGGACTAGCGGGAGTGGAACGTCACGTGAGCGGTTCTTC. The encoded protein is CSVEGNAGTSGSGTSRERFF. This chain links TRBV29-1 with TRBJ2-1, with 14 bases lining up with TRBD2. The CDR3 consists of 20 residues. Germline V gene lookup returns CDR1 SQVTM and CDR2 ANQGSEA.

The chain employs TRBV6-1 and TRBJ2-2; 10 nucleotides match TRBD1. Germline V gives CDR1 MNHNS, CDR2 SASEGT. Trimming at V came to 5 bases and at J to 4 bases, leaving 4 bases not matched to a gene. The CDR3 consists of 15 residues. The CDR3 protein is CASSLRTGGTGELFF. The DNA for the CDR3 is TGTGCCAGCAGTCTTAGGACAGGGGGCACCGGGGAGCTGTTTTTT.

The gene calls are TRBV25-1 and TRBJ1-3; no clear D. CDR1 and CDR2 (germline): MGHDK, SYGVNS. This CDR3 comprises 17 residues. Between the trimmed V and J ends, which lost 4 bases and 1 base, there was a span of 17 bases. As DNA, the CDR3 is TGTGCCAGCAGTGGGGGAGAGAGGTTTAAGTCTGGAAACACCATATATTTT. Protein product: CASSGGERFKSGNTIYF.